The next 3 T cell receptor beta chains were all read from a single sample in a study of neoadjuvant anti-PD-1 for oral cavity cancer. Sequencing was performed with immunoSEQ multiplex PCR; in TCRdb, only in-frame clones are kept and a portion is missing. Among about 14,000 clones listed, roughly two thirds were seen once. The sample in question was PBMCs, obtained before nivolumab (anti-PD-1) treatment. The receptors originated from a person between 35 and 79 years old with oral cavity squamous cell carcinoma.

This chain joins TRBV6-6 and TRBJ2-2; D remains ambiguous. V lost 6 bases and J lost 6, with 14 bases in between. CDR1 is MNHNY and CDR2 is SVGAGI in the germline V gene (reference sequence). The CDR3 has 14 amino acids. CDR3 DNA sequence: TGTGCCAGCAGCCGTGCAGACGTGGCCGGGGAGCTGTTTTTT. This gives the protein CASSRADVAGELFF.

CDR3 sequence (DNA): TGTGCCAGCAGTCCTAGACTAGCGGGAGTCAATGAGCAGTTCTTC. Its translation: CASSPRLAGVNEQFF. This chain joins TRBV6-4 and TRBJ2-1; 12 nucleotides line up with TRBD2. Losses at the gene ends were 5 bases for V and 6 bases for J; bases not matched to a gene: 5. From germline, CDR1 is MRHNA and CDR2 SNTAGT. This CDR3 has 15 amino acids.

This chain connects TRBV7-2 to TRBJ2-5; 8 bases line up with TRBD2. Germline V gene sequence: CDR1 SGHTA, CDR2 FQGNSA. The CDR3 is 13 amino acids. The V segment lost 4 bases and the J segment 3 bases; nucleotides outside the gene matches: 1. DNA for the CDR3: TGTGCCAGCAGCTCGGGACTAGAAGAGACCCAGTACTTC. Its translation: CASSSGLEETQYF.